Below, 22 T cell receptor beta chains from the same sample are listed, as sequenced in a study of T cells after yellow fever vaccination. MiXCR, run by TCRdb on the 5' RACE reads, gives a single entry per CDR3 protein. This sample has a few hundred thousand distinct CDR3 sequences; about 7.8% occur once, and the top ten carry about 16%. The sample here was PBMCs, taken about 49 days after the first yellow fever vaccination. The receptors were sampled from a man between 18 and 35 years old who received the YFV17D yellow fever vaccine.

The rearrangement joins TRBV20-1 to TRBJ2-2; no clear D gene. Germline V gene lookup returns CDR1 DFQATT and CDR2 SNEGSKA (reference sequence). This CDR3 is 12 amino acids long. The V and J ends lost 4 bases and 5 bases respectively, with 8 bases between them. The CDR3 spells CSAIDRTGELFF. DNA of the CDR3: TGCAGTGCTATTGACCGGACCGGGGAGCTGTTTTTT.

In this sample, this clonotype turned up a few times. The chain has TRBV12-3 or TRBV12-4 and TRBJ1-1, with a possible D match to TRBD1 (5 bases). V was pared by 11 bases and J by 6 bases, with 25 bases between. CDR3 size: 15 residues. CDR3 DNA sequence: TGTGCCCTAACCCACCATGGACAAGCGTTAGCTGAAGCTTTCTTT. Its protein product is CALTHHGQALAEAFF.

The chain carries TRBV4-3 and TRBJ1-1, with D uncertain. Trimming stripped 0 bases from V and 0 bases from J, with 8 bases between. The CDR3 consists of 15 residues. Per the germline V gene, CDR1 is LGHNA and CDR2 is YSLEER. The CDR3 region is CASSQDSILNTEAFF. The CDR3, as DNA: TGCGCCAGCAGCCAAGATTCGATCTTGAACACTGAAGCTTTCTTT.

This clonotype was picked up a small number of times. This sequence joins TRBV11-2 and TRBJ2-1; the D call may be TRBD1 or TRBD2 (7 bases each). CDR1 and CDR2 (germline): SGHAT, FQNNGV. The CDR3 spans 16 residues. V dropped 4 bases and J dropped 9 bases, with 22 bases sitting between them. This chain's CDR3 is CASSSPPGGGLGEQFF. The CDR3 nucleotides are TGTGCCAGCAGCTCCCCCCCAGGGGGGGGCCTCGGTGAGCAGTTCTTC.

J is TRBJ2-1 and V is TRBV7-3; TRBD2 is a possible D gene (5 bases). Trimming removed 7 bases at V and 5 bases at J, with 15 bases between. The CDR3 is 14 residues long. The germline CDR1 and CDR2 sequences are SGHTA and FQGTGA. The CDR3: CASKLEGLDNEQFF. CDR3 sequence (DNA): TGTGCCAGCAAACTAGAAGGGCTAGACAATGAGCAGTTCTTC.

This clonotype was found a few times. The genes are TRBV12-3 or TRBV12-4 and TRBJ2-5, with D tentatively TRBD1 (5 bases). V was cut by 6 bases and J by 3 bases, with 8 bases left in between. This CDR3 contains 12 residues. The DNA for the CDR3 is TGTGCCAGCAGCCGACAGAAAGAGACCCAGTACTTC. Its translation is CASSRQKETQYF.

This chain's CDR3 is CSARPDGNSPLHF. The DNA for the CDR3 is TGCAGTGCTAGACCGGACGGCAATTCACCCCTCCACTTT. The gene calls are TRBV20-1 and TRBJ1-6, with D uncertain. Trimming pared 2 bases from V and 7 bases from J, leaving 9 bases between. In germline, CDR1 is DFQATT, CDR2 SNEGSKA (reference sequence). The CDR3 covers 13 residues.

This clonotype was picked up many times. The chain uses TRBV24-1 and TRBJ2-3; TRBD1 is a possible D gene (5 bases). In germline, CDR1 is KGHDR, CDR2 SFDVKD. The CDR3 runs to 13 residues. The V and J ends lost 5 bases and 3 bases respectively, with 8 bases between them. CDR3 bases: TGTGCCACCAGTGGCCAGGGAACAGATACGCAGTATTTT. This sequence encodes CATSGQGTDTQYF.

A few counts support this clonotype. V usage is TRBV20-1 and J usage is TRBJ2-3; TRBD2 agrees at 11 bases. The CDR3 runs to 16 residues. CDR1 is DFQATT, CDR2 SNEGSKA, per germline (reference sequence). Trimming removed 6 bases from V and 0 bases from J; junction bases left unmatched: 8. CDR3 sequence (DNA): TGCAGTGCAACCCGACTAGCGGGGTCTAGCACAGATACGCAGTATTTT. Translating gives CSATRLAGSSTDTQYF.

Many counts were recorded for this clonotype. This chain uses TRBV7-3 with TRBJ1-2, with 8 bases aligning to TRBD1. Germline V lookup: CDR1 SGHTA, CDR2 FQGTGA. With V trimmed by 1 base and J by 13 bases, 17 bases remained unmatched. The CDR3 spans 16 residues. CDR3 sequence (DNA): TGTGCCAGCAGCTTAAGAACCTCGGGGACAGGAACCCCCCTCACCTTC. Encoded protein: CASSLRTSGTGTPLTF.

The sample holds a few counts of this clonotype. CDR3 DNA sequence: TGCGCCAGCAGCCCGACCCGGCAGAACACTGAAGCTTTCTTT. Encoded protein: CASSPTRQNTEAFF. This chain uses TRBV5-1 with TRBJ1-1; the D is unclear. The V end was cut by 4 bases, the J end by 1 base, with 11 bases between. This CDR3 has 14 residues. Looked up from germline, CDR1 is SGHRS and CDR2 is YFSETQ.

J is TRBJ1-3 and V is TRBV29-1; D is ambiguous. With 0 bases removed from V and 5 bases from J, the gap between germline ends came to 5 bases. Germline lookup yields CDR1 SQVTM and CDR2 ANQGSEA. The CDR3 totals 12 residues. CDR3 region: CSVEDTRNTIYF. CDR3 coding DNA: TGCAGCGTTGAAGATACAAGAAACACCATATATTTT. Full variable domain (outside the CDR3, taken from reference TRBV29-1 and TRBJ1-3): SAVISQKPSRDICQRGTSLTIQCQVDSQVTMMFWYRQQPGQSLTLIATANQGSEATYESGFVIDKFPISRPNLTFSTLTVSNMSPEDSSIYLCSVEDTRNTIYFGEGSWLTVV.

This clonotype has a handful of counts. The chain links TRBV7-9 to TRBJ2-1, with 9 bases matching TRBD2. The germline CDR1 and CDR2 sequences are SEHNR and FQNEAQ (reference sequence). Losses at the gene ends were 2 bases for V and 6 bases for J; bases not matched to a gene: 8. The CDR3 is made up of 16 amino acids. CDR3 in DNA: TGTGCCAGCAGCTTAAGTTTCCTAGCGGGGATCAATGAGCAGTTCTTC. Protein: CASSLSFLAGINEQFF.

The chain is built from TRBV12-3 or TRBV12-4 and TRBJ2-1, with a tentative D call TRBD1 (6 bases). V was pared by 2 bases and J by 5 bases, with 16 bases between. This CDR3 has 16 amino acids. The CDR3 region is CASSLSQGSADNEQFF. The CDR3 coding sequence is TGTGCCAGCAGTTTATCCCAGGGGTCGGCCGACAATGAGCAGTTCTTC.

This clonotype was picked up a small number of times. This chain links TRBV20-1 with TRBJ1-1; the D gene is possibly TRBD1 (6 bases). This CDR3 region has 13 residues. CDR1 and CDR2 (germline): DFQATT, SNEGSKA (reference sequence). The V gene lost 6 bases and the J gene lost 1 base, with 12 bases spanning the gap. Written as DNA, the CDR3 is TGCAGTGCGCCGACAGGCTCGAACACTGAAGCTTTCTTT. Its translation: CSAPTGSNTEAFF.

Ten or more counts support this clonotype. The chain has TRBV13 and TRBJ2-5, with D possibly being TRBD2 (5 bases). This CDR3 is built from 13 residues. The germline gives CDR1 PRHDT, CDR2 FYEKMQ (reference sequence). V dropped 4 bases and J dropped 3 bases, with 9 bases sitting between them. The CDR3 DNA reads as TGTGCCAGCAGCTCTCGGCGGGAAGAGACCCAGTACTTC. This sequence encodes CASSSRREETQYF.

This clonotype has ten or more counts. The rearrangement joins TRBV12-3 or TRBV12-4 to TRBJ1-2; TRBD1 aligns across 7 bases. The CDR3 extends over 15 amino acids. V lost 7 bases to trimming and J lost 6 bases; unmatched junction nucleotides: 14. CDR3 residues: CASTNGAEGANGYTF. CDR3 nucleotide sequence: TGTGCCAGCACCAATGGGGCGGAGGGGGCGAATGGCTACACCTTC.

This clonotype was counted between two and nine times. V usage is TRBV5-5 and J usage is TRBJ2-2, with TRBD1 matching over 8 bases. V was pared by 3 bases and J by 4 bases, with 8 bases of the junction left unmatched. Germline values: CDR1 SGHKS, CDR2 YYEKEE (reference sequence). The CDR3 is 16 residues long. The CDR3 DNA reads TGTGCCAGCAGCTCGGGGGCAGGGGGCTTCACCGGGGAGCTGTTTTTT. It yields the protein CASSSGAGGFTGELFF.

The chain links TRBV5-1 to TRBJ2-5; TRBD2 might be the D (7 bases). V lost 3 bases, J lost 5 bases, and 14 bases lay in between. The CDR3 loop spans 14 amino acids. Per the germline V gene, CDR1 is SGHRS and CDR2 is YFSETQ. The CDR3 sequence is CASSYQGGGETQYF. DNA of the CDR3: TGCGCCAGCAGCTACCAGGGAGGGGGTGAGACCCAGTACTTC.

The chain links TRBV12-3 or TRBV12-4 to TRBJ2-7; 7 nucleotides match TRBD2. The ends lost 3 bases at V and 6 bases at J; junction bases unmatched: 17. This CDR3 comprises 17 residues. CDR3 nucleotides: TGTGCCAGCAGTTTTCGGGGGGTAATCACCAGGGTCTCCGAGCAGTACTTC. Protein: CASSFRGVITRVSEQYF.

This clonotype turned up a few times. The chain employs TRBV12-3 or TRBV12-4 and TRBJ2-1, with TRBD2 matching over 15 bases. This CDR3 is 14 amino acids long. J lost 7 bases, V lost 8 bases, and 3 bases had no gene match. This CDR3 reads CASGLAGGRNEQFF. The CDR3 bases are TGTGCCAGCGGACTAGCGGGGGGGAGAAATGAGCAGTTCTTC.

This clonotype occurred many times. The V gene is TRBV7-2, the J gene TRBJ2-1; 7 bases agree with TRBD1. CDR1 and CDR2 from the germline V gene are SGHTA and FQGNSA. The CDR3 sequence is 14 residues long. Unmatched junction bases numbered 11, after V lost 6 bases and J lost 9 bases. CDR3 protein: CASSRGPPRGEQFF. The DNA for the CDR3 is TGTGCCAGCAGTAGGGGGCCCCCCAGGGGTGAGCAGTTCTTC.